The entry that follows covers one TCR beta chain sequence. Measured with immunoSEQ multiplex PCR; TCRdb has only the in-frame clones, and not every one. The sample lists approximately 490,000 clones; around nine tenths were seen once. This sample is part of a study of blood T cell repertoires in COVID-19. Germline V gene lookup returns CDR1 KGHSH and CDR2 LQKENI. V shed 5 bases, J shed 4 bases, and the junction held 5 bases outside the gene matches. This CDR3 contains 14 residues. V usage is TRBV18 and J usage is TRBJ1-1; TRBD1 matches at 9 bases. The receptor comes from a woman in her sixties who had recovered from COVID-19. The source material was PBMCs or T cells enriched from blood (not recorded which). The CDR3 loop is CASSTTGGSTEAFF. DNA for the CDR3: TGTGCCAGCTCAACGACAGGGGGGAGCACTGAAGCTTTCTTT.